The next 30 T cell receptor beta chains were all read from a single sample in a study of shared clonotypes between healthy human individuals. Assay used: immunoSEQ multiplex PCR; TCRdb lists only in-frame clones, some missing. Among 600,000 or so clones listed, nearly 98% were seen once. Terminally differentiated effector memory CD45RA+ cells were left out of the naive CD8 fraction, which was CD45RO-negative and positively selected for CCR7. Sequencing was done on a sample of naive CD8+ T cells sorted from blood. These TCRs come from a man aged 30-40 years in good health.

The chain employs TRBV29-1 and TRBJ2-1; TRBD2 matches 9 bases. This CDR3 region has 17 residues. V gave up 1 base and J gave up 0 bases; unmatched junction bases: 7. Germline CDR1 reads SQVTM; CDR2 reads ANQGSEA. The CDR3 DNA follows: TGCAGCGTTGAAGGGGTTAGCGGGAGAACCTCCTACAATGAGCAGTTCTTC. Its translation is CSVEGVSGRTSYNEQFF.

The chain combines TRBV4-3 with TRBJ2-7, with a possible D match to TRBD2 (6 bases). Trimming removed 1 base at V and 2 bases at J, with 12 bases between. CDR3 length: 15 residues. CDR1 is LGHNA and CDR2 is YSLEER in the germline V gene. CDR3 nucleotide sequence: TGCGCCAGCAGCCAAGCCCGGGACTCTACCTACGAGCAGTACTTC. Protein sequence: CASSQARDSTYEQYF.

The sample holds one count of this clone. Other nucleotide sequences in the sample specify the same CDR3. CDR3 in amino acids: CASSLLSDRGEETQYF. CDR3 DNA sequence: TGTGCCAGCAGTTTACTCTCCGACAGGGGGGAAGAGACCCAGTACTTC. V is TRBV27 and J is TRBJ2-5, with TRBD1 identical over 9 bases. The germline gives CDR1 MNHEY, CDR2 SMNVEV (reference sequence). This CDR3 comprises 16 residues. J lost 3 bases, V lost 2 bases, and 7 bases had no gene match.

This rearrangement joins TRBV7-2 to TRBJ2-7; either TRBD1 or TRBD2 may supply D (5 bases each). This CDR3 spans 14 amino acids. Germline V gene data show CDR1 as SGHTA and CDR2 as FQGNSA. Trimming took off 1 base at V and 3 bases at J, with 10 bases between the two ends. The CDR3 bases are TGTGCCAGCAGCTTAGTGGGGACCAACTACGAGCAGTACTTC. It specifies CASSLVGTNYEQYF.

J is TRBJ2-7 and V is TRBV7-9; D gene uncertain. The CDR3 is made up of 15 amino acids. The germline V gene has CDR1 SEHNR and CDR2 FQNEAQ (reference sequence). V was pared by 3 bases and J by 4 bases, with 16 bases between. The CDR3 loop reads CASSFPLGPLYEQYF. In nucleotides, the CDR3 is TGTGCCAGCAGCTTCCCCCTCGGACCCCTGTACGAGCAGTACTTC.

This chain connects TRBV28 to TRBJ2-7; D gene ambiguous. The length of the CDR3 is 13 residues. V dropped 10 bases and J dropped 1 base, with 14 bases sitting between them. Germline lookup yields CDR1 MDHEN and CDR2 SYDVKM. The CDR3 nucleotides are TGTGCCATCTCATCGACGGGTTCCTACGAGCAGTACTTC. Its translation: CAISSTGSYEQYF.

CDR3 bases: TGTGCCAGCAGCCCGCCCCCTGGACTAGCTCTCGATGAGCAGTTCTTC. Encoded protein: CASSPPPGLALDEQFF. This chain uses TRBV7-2 with TRBJ2-1, with 8 bases identical to TRBD2. The germline V gene encodes CDR1 SGHTA and CDR2 FQGNSA. V shed 5 bases, J shed 8 bases, and the junction held 14 bases outside the gene matches. The CDR3 runs to 16 residues.

The rearrangement links TRBV29-1 to TRBJ1-4; possibly TRBD1 for D (5 bases). The CDR3 runs 15 residues. Trimming cost V 4 bases and J 6 bases, with 18 bases left between them. Germline loops: CDR1 SQVTM, CDR2 ANQGSEA. Here the CDR3 reads CSVVGDGDGHEKLFF. The CDR3 DNA sequence: TGCAGCGTTGTGGGGGACGGGGACGGGCATGAAAAACTGTTTTTT.

The CDR3: CASSILVSSTGELFF. The CDR3 DNA follows: TGTGCCAGCAGCATACTAGTCTCGAGCACCGGGGAGCTGTTTTTT. The chain couples TRBV7-9 to TRBJ2-2; TRBD2 might be the D (5 bases). The germline V and J ends were trimmed by 5 bases and 4 bases, with 14 bases remaining between them. There are 15 residues in the CDR3. Germline V CDR1 and CDR2: SEHNR, FQNEAQ (reference sequence).

A word on this clone: This same CDR3 is encoded by further DNA sequences in the sample. This chain joins TRBV4-3 and TRBJ2-3; D not resolved. The CDR3 has 13 residues. Trimming left V 0 bases short and J 1 base short, with 2 bases between. Germline V gives CDR1 LGHNA, CDR2 YSLEER. The CDR3 reads CASSQDRTDTQYF. The CDR3 coding sequence is TGCGCCAGCAGCCAAGATCGCACAGATACGCAGTATTTT.

The rearrangement joins TRBV27 to TRBJ1-1; TRBD1 matches at 7 bases. The CDR3 is 11 residues long. CDR1 is MNHEY, CDR2 SMNVEV, per germline (reference sequence). Losses at the gene ends were 8 bases for V and 6 bases for J; bases not matched to a gene: 3. The CDR3 nucleotides are TGTGCCAGCTCAGGGGGTGCTGAAGCTTTCTTT. Translating it yields CASSGGAEAFF.

This chain connects TRBV19 to TRBJ2-1, with 10 bases identical to TRBD2. J lost 6 bases, V lost 1 base, and 3 bases had no gene match. The CDR3 totals 15 residues. Per the germline V gene, CDR1 is LNHDA and CDR2 is SQIVND (reference sequence). The CDR3 DNA follows: TGTGCCAGTAGTATAGTAGCGGGAGGAGGCAATGAGCAGTTCTTC. Translation gives CASSIVAGGGNEQFF.

CDR3 region: CASSLVGQGTYEQYF. The CDR3 DNA reads TGTGCCAGCAGTTTAGTGGGACAGGGTACCTACGAGCAGTACTTC. V gene TRBV27 combines with J gene TRBJ2-7; 9 nucleotides match TRBD1. This CDR3 has 15 amino acids. Germline CDR1 MNHEY, CDR2 SMNVEV (reference sequence). V shed 2 bases and J 2 bases; nucleotides not matched to a gene: 4.

This clone is a singleton in its sample. The chain is built from TRBV6-5 and TRBJ1-1, with 9 bases lining up with TRBD1. Germline V gives CDR1 MNHEY, CDR2 SVGAGI. The CDR3 loop spans 14 amino acids. The V gene end was trimmed by 6 bases and the J gene end by 8 bases; junction bases not matched to a gene: 10. CDR3 sequence reads: CASSISGTGREAFF. The CDR3 DNA reads TGTGCCAGCAGCATCTCCGGGACAGGGAGAGAAGCTTTCTTT.

The V gene is TRBV13, the J gene TRBJ2-7, with D perhaps matching TRBD1 or TRBD2 (5 bases each). This CDR3 contains 15 residues. V lost 5 bases to trimming and J lost 7 bases, with 21 bases between them. Germline lookup yields CDR1 PRHDT and CDR2 FYEKMQ (reference sequence). The CDR3 region has the DNA TGTGCCAGCAGCCCTCGGGACGGAACGTTTTTGGAGCAGTACTTC. Its protein is CASSPRDGTFLEQYF.

The chain employs TRBV11-2 and TRBJ2-1; D gene ambiguous. From germline, CDR1 is SGHAT and CDR2 FQNNGV. The CDR3 has 18 residues. Trimming stripped 4 bases from V and 0 bases from J, with 19 bases between. CDR3 bases: TGTGCCAGCAGCTACCCCCCTCTAGGGAAGAGCTCCTACAATGAGCAGTTCTTC. Translated, it gives CASSYPPLGKSSYNEQFF.

This sequence joins TRBV6-6 and TRBJ2-7, with 9 nucleotides matching TRBD1. The germline V gene encodes CDR1 MNHNY and CDR2 SVGAGI (reference sequence). This CDR3 region has 14 residues. J lost 5 bases, V lost 6 bases, and 8 bases had no gene match. The DNA of the CDR3 is TGTGCCAGCAGCTCGCCAGGACAGGGGCACGAGCAGTACTTC. As protein: CASSSPGQGHEQYF.

The rearrangement joins TRBV9 to TRBJ2-3; TRBD2 aligns across 11 bases. There are 14 residues in the CDR3. The germline gives CDR1 SGDLS, CDR2 YYNGEE. The V segment lost 1 base and the J segment 14 bases; nucleotides outside the gene matches: 9. CDR3 nucleotides: TGTGCCAGCAGCGTACTCACGACTAGCGGGATTCCGTATTTT. This encodes CASSVLTTSGIPYF.

The chain employs TRBV6-5 and TRBJ2-7; 8 nucleotides line up with TRBD2. With V trimmed by 2 bases and J by 1 base, 4 bases remained unmatched. Germline assignment: CDR1 MNHEY and CDR2 SVGAGI. This CDR3 has 15 residues. In DNA form, the CDR3 reads TGTGCCAGCAGTTACGGCAGCGGGAGATCCTACGAGCAGTACTTC. Amino acid sequence: CASSYGSGRSYEQYF.

This rearrangement joins TRBV27 to TRBJ2-2; a possible D gene is TRBD2 (5 bases). Germline V gives CDR1 MNHEY, CDR2 SMNVEV (reference sequence). This CDR3 is 20 amino acids long. Trimming shortened V by 0 bases and J by 3 bases, and 23 bases separated the two germline ends. The CDR3 protein is CASSLSFKRAHSPYTGELFF. Here the CDR3 DNA reads TGTGCCAGCAGTTTATCCTTCAAGAGGGCCCATTCCCCTTACACCGGGGAGCTGTTTTTT.

The V and J genes are TRBV5-1 and TRBJ2-7, with TRBD2 as a possible D gene (6 bases). There are 16 residues in the CDR3. V lost 1 base and J 2 bases, leaving 16 bases between the germline ends. The V gene's germline CDR1 is SGHRS and CDR2 YFSETQ. The CDR3 loop reads CASSLYGGTPPYEQYF. The CDR3 bases are TGCGCCAGCAGCTTGTATGGCGGGACCCCTCCCTACGAGCAGTACTTC.

The chain joins TRBV7-8 to TRBJ2-1, with 8 bases fitting TRBD2. This CDR3 is built from 16 residues. J lost 4 bases, V lost 5 bases, and 10 bases had no gene match. Per germline, CDR1 SGHVS and CDR2 FQNEAQ. The CDR3 is CASSLTLLAAYNEQFF. CDR3 nucleotides: TGTGCCAGCAGCCTCACCCTACTAGCGGCGTACAATGAGCAGTTCTTC.

This clone was seen only once. The J gene is TRBJ2-1, the V gene TRBV6-5; 12 bases align to TRBD2. The CDR3 is 14 residues long. Germline V gene sequence: CDR1 MNHEY, CDR2 SVGAGI. V gave up 7 bases and J gave up 11 bases; unmatched junction bases: 9. CDR3 loop: CASTETSGSSKQFF. DNA of the CDR3: TGTGCCAGCACTGAGACTAGCGGGAGTTCGAAGCAGTTCTTC.

As for this clone: The same CDR3 is also encoded by other DNA sequences in this sample. The chain joins TRBV5-1 to TRBJ2-3, with TRBD1 matching 7 bases. The CDR3 is 15 amino acids. Germline V gene sequence: CDR1 SGHRS, CDR2 YFSETQ. V lost 4 bases to trimming and J lost 0 bases; unmatched junction nucleotides: 5. The CDR3 loop is CASSTGTASTDTQYF. CDR3 DNA: TGCGCCAGCAGCACTGGGACAGCCAGCACAGATACGCAGTATTTT. Based on the CDR3 plus reference TRBV5-1 and TRBJ2-3, the full variable domain is KAGVTQTPRYLIKTRGQQVTLSCSPISGHRSVSWYQQTPGQGLQFLFEYFSETQRNKGNFPGRFSGRQFSNSRSEMNVSTLELGDSALYLCASSTGTASTDTQYFGPGTRLTVL.

The V gene is TRBV11-2, the J gene TRBJ2-1; D perhaps matches TRBD2 (5 bases). The CDR3 is 17 amino acids. V dropped 4 bases and J dropped 0 bases, with 16 bases sitting between them. In germline, CDR1 is SGHAT, CDR2 FQNNGV. In DNA, the CDR3 is TGTGCCAGCAGCTCCCAAAGCTCAGCGGTCTCCTACAATGAGCAGTTCTTC. Its translation: CASSSQSSAVSYNEQFF.

J is TRBJ2-3 and V is TRBV28; 9 bases map to TRBD2. The germline V gene has CDR1 MDHEN and CDR2 SYDVKM. The V and J ends lost 2 bases and 2 bases, in that order; junction bases with no gene match: 5. The CDR3 has 16 amino acids. CDR3: CASSLRAGGLTDTQYF. The CDR3 DNA is TGTGCCAGCAGTTTAAGAGCGGGAGGCCTCACAGATACGCAGTATTTT. The full variable domain, in which reference TRBV28 and TRBJ2-3 provide the parts outside the CDR3, is DVKVTQSSRYLVKRTGEKVFLECVQDMDHENMFWYRQDPGLGLRLIYFSYDVKMKEKGDIPEGYSVSREKKERFSLILESASTNQTSMYLCASSLRAGGLTDTQYFGPGTRLTVL.

This clone was seen only once. The chain employs TRBV14 and TRBJ2-3; 7 positions agree with TRBD2. This CDR3 has 15 residues. Germline V gene data show CDR1 as SGHDN and CDR2 as FVKESK. V lost 4 bases, J lost 6 bases, and 10 bases stayed unmatched. CDR3 region: CASSPQRDRRDTQYF. In DNA form, the CDR3 reads TGTGCCAGCAGCCCTCAGCGGGACCGCCGGGATACGCAGTATTTT.

J is TRBJ1-4 and V is TRBV2; D is unclear. Between the trimmed V and J ends, which lost 6 bases and 3 bases, there was a span of 20 bases. The germline V gene encodes CDR1 SNHLY and CDR2 FYNNEI. This CDR3 comprises 17 residues. The chain's CDR3 is CASRGLGTGRANEKLFF. The CDR3 DNA is TGTGCCAGCAGGGGGTTGGGCACCGGACGGGCTAATGAAAAACTGTTTTTT.

J is TRBJ2-7 and V is TRBV5-6, with D possibly TRBD2 on 6 matching bases. Germline CDR1 SGHDT, CDR2 YYEEEE. This CDR3 has 12 amino acids. The ends were cut back, 0 bases at V and 8 bases at J, with 9 bases in the middle. The CDR3 DNA reads as TGTGCCAGCAGCTTGGGGACTAAGCAGCAGTACTTC. It specifies CASSLGTKQQYF.

This sequence joins TRBV30 and TRBJ2-7; the D gene is possibly TRBD1 (5 bases). Germline loops: CDR1 GTSNPN, CDR2 SVGIG (reference sequence). V shed 3 bases and J shed 0 bases, with 18 bases lying between them. The CDR3 is 16 residues long. Written as DNA, the CDR3 is TGTGCCTGGAGCGAAACCCCCAGGGAAGTCTCCTACGAGCAGTACTTC. The encoded protein is CAWSETPREVSYEQYF. The full variable domain, in which reference TRBV30 and TRBJ2-7 provide the parts outside the CDR3, is SQTIHQWPATLVQPVGSPLSLECTVEGTSNPNLYWYRQAAGRGLQLLFYSVGIGQISSEVPQNLSASRPQDRQFILSSKKLLLSDSGFYLCAWSETPREVSYEQYFGPGTRLTVT.